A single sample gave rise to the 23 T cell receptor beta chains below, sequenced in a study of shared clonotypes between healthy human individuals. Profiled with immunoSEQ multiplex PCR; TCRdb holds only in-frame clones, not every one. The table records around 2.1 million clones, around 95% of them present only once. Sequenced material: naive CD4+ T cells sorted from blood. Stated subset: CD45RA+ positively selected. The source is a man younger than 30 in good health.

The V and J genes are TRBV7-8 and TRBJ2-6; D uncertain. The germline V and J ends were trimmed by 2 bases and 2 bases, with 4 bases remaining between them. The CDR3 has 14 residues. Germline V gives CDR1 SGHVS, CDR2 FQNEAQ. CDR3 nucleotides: TGTGCCAGCAGCTTACCTACTGGGGCCAACGTCCTGACTTTC. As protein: CASSLPTGANVLTF.

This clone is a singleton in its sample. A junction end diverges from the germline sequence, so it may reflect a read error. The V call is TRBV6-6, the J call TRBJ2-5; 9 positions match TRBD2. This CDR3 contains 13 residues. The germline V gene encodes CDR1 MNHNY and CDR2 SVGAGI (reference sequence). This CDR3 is CASSLELAGPPHF. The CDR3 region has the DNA TGTGCCAGCAGTTTGGAACTAGCGGGCCCCCCGCACTTC.

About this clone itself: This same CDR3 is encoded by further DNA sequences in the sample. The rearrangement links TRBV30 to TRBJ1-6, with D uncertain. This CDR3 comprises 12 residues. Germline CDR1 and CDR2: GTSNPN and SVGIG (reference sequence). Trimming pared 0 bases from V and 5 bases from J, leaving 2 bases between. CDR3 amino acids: CAWSVNNSPLHF. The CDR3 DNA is TGTGCCTGGAGTGTTAATAATTCACCCCTCCACTTT.

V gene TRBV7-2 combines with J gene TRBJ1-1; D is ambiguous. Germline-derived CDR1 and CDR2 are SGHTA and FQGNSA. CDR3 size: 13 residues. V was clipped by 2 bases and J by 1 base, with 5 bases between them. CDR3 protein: CASSLSRNTEAFF. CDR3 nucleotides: TGTGCCAGCAGCTTATCCAGGAACACTGAAGCTTTCTTT.

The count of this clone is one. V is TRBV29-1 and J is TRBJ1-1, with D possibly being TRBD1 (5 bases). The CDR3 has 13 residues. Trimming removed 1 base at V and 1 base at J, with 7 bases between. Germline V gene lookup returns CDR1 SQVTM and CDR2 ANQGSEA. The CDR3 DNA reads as TGCAGCGTTGAAGGGGGCGGGAACACTGAAGCTTTCTTT. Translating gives CSVEGGGNTEAFF.

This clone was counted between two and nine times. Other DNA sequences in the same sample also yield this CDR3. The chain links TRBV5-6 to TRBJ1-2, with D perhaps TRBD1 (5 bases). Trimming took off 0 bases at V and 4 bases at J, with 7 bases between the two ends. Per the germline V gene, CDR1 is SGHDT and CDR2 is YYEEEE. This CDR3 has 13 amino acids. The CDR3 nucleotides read TGTGCCAGCAGCTTGGCCGGGGGCTATGGCTACACCTTC. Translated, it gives CASSLAGGYGYTF.

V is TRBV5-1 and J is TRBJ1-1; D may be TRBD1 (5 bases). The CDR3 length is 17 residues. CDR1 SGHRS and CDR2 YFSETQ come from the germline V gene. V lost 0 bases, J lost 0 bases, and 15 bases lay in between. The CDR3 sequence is CASSLARQGVLNTEAFF. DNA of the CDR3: TGCGCCAGCAGCTTGGCACGGCAGGGAGTATTGAACACTGAAGCTTTCTTT.

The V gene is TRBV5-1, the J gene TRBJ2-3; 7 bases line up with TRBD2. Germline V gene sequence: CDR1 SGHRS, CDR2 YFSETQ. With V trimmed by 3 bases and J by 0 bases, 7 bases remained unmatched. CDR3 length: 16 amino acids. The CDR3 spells CASSSPGTTSTDTQYF. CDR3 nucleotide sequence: TGCGCCAGCAGCTCGCCCGGGACTACCAGCACAGATACGCAGTATTTT.

CDR3 DNA sequence: TGTGCCAGCAGCGTAGGGGCTAGCGGCACAGATACGCAGTATTTT. Protein sequence: CASSVGASGTDTQYF. This sequence joins TRBV9 and TRBJ2-3, with D perhaps matching TRBD2 (6 bases). The germline V and J ends were trimmed by 0 bases and 1 base, with 9 bases remaining between them. This CDR3 is 15 amino acids long. In germline, CDR1 is SGDLS, CDR2 YYNGEE. Drawing the rest from reference TRBV9 and TRBJ2-3, the complete variable domain is DSGVTQTPKHLITATGQRVTLRCSPRSGDLSVYWYQQSLDQGLQFLIQYYNGEERAKGNILERFSAQQFPDLHSELNLSSLELGDSALYFCASSVGASGTDTQYFGPGTRLTVL.

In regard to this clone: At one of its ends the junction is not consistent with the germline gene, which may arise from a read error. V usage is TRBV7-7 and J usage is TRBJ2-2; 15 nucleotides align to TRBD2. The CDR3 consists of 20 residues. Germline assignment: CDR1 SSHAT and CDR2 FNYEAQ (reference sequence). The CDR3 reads CASSLRGTSGGFANTGELFF. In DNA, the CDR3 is TGTGCTAGCAGCTTACGCGGGACTAGCGGGGGGTTCGCGAACACCGGGGAGCTGTTTTTT.

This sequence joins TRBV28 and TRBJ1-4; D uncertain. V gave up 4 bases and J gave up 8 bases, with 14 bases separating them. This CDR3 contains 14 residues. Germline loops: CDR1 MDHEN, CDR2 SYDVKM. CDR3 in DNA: TGTGCCAGCAGTTCCTCTAGACTCGGGGAAAAACTGTTTTTT. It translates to CASSSSRLGEKLFF.

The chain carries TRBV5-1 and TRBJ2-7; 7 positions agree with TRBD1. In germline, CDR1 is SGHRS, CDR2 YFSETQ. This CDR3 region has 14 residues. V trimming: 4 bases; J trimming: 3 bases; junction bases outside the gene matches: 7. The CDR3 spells CASSRDRNNYEQYF. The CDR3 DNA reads TGCGCCAGCAGCAGGGACAGAAACAACTACGAGCAGTACTTC.

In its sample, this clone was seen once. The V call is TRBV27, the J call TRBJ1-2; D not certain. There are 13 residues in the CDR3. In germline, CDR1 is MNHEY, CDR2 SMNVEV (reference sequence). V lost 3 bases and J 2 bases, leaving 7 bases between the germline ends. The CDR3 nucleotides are TGTGCCAGCAGTTTTGGCCTCAACTATGGCTACACCTTC. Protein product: CASSFGLNYGYTF.

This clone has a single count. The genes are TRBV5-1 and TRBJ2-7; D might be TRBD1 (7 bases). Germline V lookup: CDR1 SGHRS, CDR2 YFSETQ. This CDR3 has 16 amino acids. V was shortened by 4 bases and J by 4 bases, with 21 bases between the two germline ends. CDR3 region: CASSQGGAGEAYEQYF. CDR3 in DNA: TGCGCCAGCAGCCAGGGGGGAGCAGGGGAAGCTTACGAGCAGTACTTC.

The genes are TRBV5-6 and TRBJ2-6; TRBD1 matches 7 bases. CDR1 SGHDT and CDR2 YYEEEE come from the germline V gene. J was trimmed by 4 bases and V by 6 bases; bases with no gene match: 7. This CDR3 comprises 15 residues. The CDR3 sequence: CASNERGLGANVLTF. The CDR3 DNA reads TGTGCCAGCAATGAGAGGGGGCTAGGGGCCAACGTCCTGACTTTC.

The DNA for the CDR3 is TGTGCCAGCAGCTCGGGACTCGTACACTACAATGAGCAGTTCTTC. Its translation: CASSSGLVHYNEQFF. The V call is TRBV7-2, the J call TRBJ2-1, with D maybe TRBD2 (6 bases). Trimming shortened V by 4 bases and J by 3 bases, and 13 bases separated the two germline ends. Germline V gives CDR1 SGHTA, CDR2 FQGNSA. The CDR3 has 15 amino acids. The full variable domain, in which reference TRBV7-2 and TRBJ2-1 provide the parts outside the CDR3, is GAGVSQSPSNKVTEKGKDVELRCDPISGHTALYWYRQSLGQGLEFLIYFQGNSAPDKSGLPSDRFSAERTGGSVSTLTIQRTQQEDSAVYLCASSSGLVHYNEQFFGPGTRLTVL.

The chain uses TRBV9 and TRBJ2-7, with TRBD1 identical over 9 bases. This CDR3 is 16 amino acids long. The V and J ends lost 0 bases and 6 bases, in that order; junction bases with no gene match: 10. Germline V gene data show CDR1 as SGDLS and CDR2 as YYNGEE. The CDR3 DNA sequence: TGTGCCAGCAGCGTAGAAGGGACAGGGATTTGGAGCGAGCAGTACTTC. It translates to CASSVEGTGIWSEQYF.

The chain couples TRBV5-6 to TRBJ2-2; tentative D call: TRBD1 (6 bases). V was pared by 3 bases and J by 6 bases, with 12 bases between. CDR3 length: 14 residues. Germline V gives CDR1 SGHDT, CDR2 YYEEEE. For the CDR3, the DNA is TGTGCCAGCAGCTCGACAGGTGTTGCCGGGGAGCTGTTTTTT. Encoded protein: CASSSTGVAGELFF. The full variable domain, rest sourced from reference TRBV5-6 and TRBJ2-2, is DAGVTQSPTHLIKTRGQQVTLRCSPKSGHDTVSWYQQALGQGPQFIFQYYEEEERQRGNFPDRFSGHQFPNYSSELNVNALLLGDSALYLCASSSTGVAGELFFGEGSRLTVL.

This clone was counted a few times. CDR3 in DNA: TGTGCCAGTAATTGGGCCGGGAATCAGCCCCAGCATTTT. Translated, it gives CASNWAGNQPQHF. V usage is TRBV19 and J usage is TRBJ1-5; D is unclear. Germline CDR1 reads LNHDA; CDR2 reads SQIVND (reference sequence). V lost 7 bases to trimming and J lost 4 bases, with 11 bases between them. There are 13 residues in the CDR3.

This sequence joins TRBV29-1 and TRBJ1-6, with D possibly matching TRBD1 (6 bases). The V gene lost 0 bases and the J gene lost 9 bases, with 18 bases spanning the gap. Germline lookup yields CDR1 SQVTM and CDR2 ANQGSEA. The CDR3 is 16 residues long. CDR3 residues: CSVEDLPGARGSPLHF. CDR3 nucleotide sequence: TGCAGCGTTGAAGATTTGCCGGGGGCGAGGGGTTCACCCCTCCACTTT.

CDR3 bases: TGTGCCAGCAGACAGGGGGCGGACACCGGGGAGCTGTTTTTT. It codes for CASRQGADTGELFF. V and J are TRBV6-5 and TRBJ2-2; 9 positions match TRBD1. This CDR3 is built from 14 residues. V gave up 6 bases and J gave up 3 bases; unmatched junction bases: 2. Germline V gene sequence: CDR1 MNHEY, CDR2 SVGAGI.

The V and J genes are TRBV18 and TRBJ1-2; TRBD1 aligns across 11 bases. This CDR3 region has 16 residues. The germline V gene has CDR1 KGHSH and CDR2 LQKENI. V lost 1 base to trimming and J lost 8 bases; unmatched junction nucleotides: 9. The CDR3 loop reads CASSPRLDRGHLGYTF. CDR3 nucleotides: TGTGCCAGCTCACCACGCCTGGACAGGGGGCATCTAGGCTACACCTTC.

The CDR3, as DNA: TGTGCCAGCAGCCAAGCGAATAGCGGGGTTCCCTACGAGCAGTACTTC. Its protein is CASSQANSGVPYEQYF. The chain links TRBV14 to TRBJ2-7; 8 nucleotides agree with TRBD2. J lost 2 bases, V lost 1 base, and 7 bases had no gene match. Germline CDR1 and CDR2: SGHDN and FVKESK. The CDR3 is 16 residues long.